This TCR beta chain was sequenced during a study of T-cell reconstitution after alpha-beta-depleted transplantation in children. General observations from the study: A year had passed since transplant, and T-cell counts and diversity by then came mostly from newly produced T cells. From surviving recipient T cells and thymic progenitors came the high day-60 TCRbeta diversity observed in some patients. It was reported that alpha-beta T cells came from several hundred expanded graft clones (about two months after transplant).

Germline V lookup: CDR1 SGHDT, CDR2 YYEEEE. Trimming cost V 3 bases and J 4 bases; bases outside gene matches: 8. CDR3 length equals 16 residues. During its preparation, the TCRbeta library received unique molecular identifiers. A single record per CDR3 protein comes from TCRdb applying MiXCR to the PCR reads. The top ten clones hold approximately 29% of a sample with around 440,000 distinct CDR3 sequences, about 17% of them seen once. This clonotype was seen a handful of times. Its target is unknown. The clonotype was recovered from a boy less than two years old who had a stem cell transplant for Wiskott-Aldrich syndrome, so the T cells may come from the graft donor. The sample in question was PBMCs, mostly from graft donor cells, obtained 360 days after TCRalphabeta/CD19-depleted stem cell transplant. The genes are TRBV5-6 and TRBJ2-1; 9 bases align to TRBD2. The CDR3 DNA is TGTGCCAGCAGCTCCACGGGGCTAGCGGGGTACAATGAGCAGTTCTTC. This translates into CASSSTGLAGYNEQFF.